The rows below give T cell receptor beta chains drawn from one sample of a study of blood T cell repertoires in COVID-19. Data came from immunoSEQ multiplex PCR; TCRdb stores just in-frame clones and leaves some out. The profile shows 150,000 to 200,000 clones, 80% to 85% of them singletons. The sample consisted of peripheral blood. These TCRs come from a woman aged 70-85 years with COVID-19, enrolled during active disease. Each CDR3 is given with its conserved first and last residue. The D gene is left open where the match is weak. Not all rows give a size; the values are once, few, many and, for expanded clones, a class.

J: TRBJ2-2; D: TRBD1; V: TRBV28; size: few; CDR3: CASNPTGTVNTGELFF; DNA: TGTGCCAGCAACCCCACCGGGACAGTGAACACCGGGGAGCTGTTTTTT
J: TRBJ1-4; D: -; V: TRBV27; size: -; CDR3: CATTRTATNEKLFF; DNA: TGTGCCACCACTAGGACGGCAACTAATGAAAAACTGTTTTTT
J: TRBJ1-1; D: TRBD1; V: TRBV6-5; size: -; CDR3: CASSRGGQSNTEAFF; DNA: TGTGCCAGCAGTCGGGGGGGACAGTCGAACACTGAAGCTTTCTTT
J: TRBJ2-7; D: -; V: TRBV2; size: few; CDR3: CASSSRGAHEQYF; DNA: TGTGCCAGCAGTTCGCGCGGGGCCCACGAGCAGTACTTC
J: TRBJ1-2; D: TRBD1; V: TRBV5-1; size: -; CDR3: CASSLDDRGGYTF; DNA: TGCGCCAGCAGCTTGGACGACAGGGGTGGCTACACCTTC
J: TRBJ1-4; D: -; V: TRBV6-5; size: -; CDR3: CASSASGTSNEKLFF; DNA: TGTGCCAGCAGCGCCTCCGGGACTTCTAATGAAAAACTGTTTTTT
J: TRBJ1-2; D: -; V: TRBV21-1; size: once; CDR3: CASSKEGRGAYYGYTF; DNA: TGTGCCAGCAGCAAAGAGGGTAGGGGCGCCTACTATGGCTACACCTTC
J: TRBJ2-2; D: -; V: TRBV7-8; size: -; CDR3: CASSPHYTGELFF; DNA: TGTGCCAGCAGCCCGCACTACACCGGGGAGCTGTTTTTT
J: TRBJ2-7; D: TRBD1; V: TRBV5-6; size: -; CDR3: CASSSLRGTGDYEQYF; DNA: TGTGCCAGCAGCTCTTTGAGGGGGACAGGGGATTACGAGCAGTACTTC
J: TRBJ1-3; D: TRBD1; V: TRBV7-2; size: -; CDR3: CASSGTQGAGNTIYF; DNA: TGTGCCAGCAGCGGTACGCAGGGGGCTGGAAACACCATATATTTT
J: TRBJ1-4; D: TRBD1; V: TRBV10-1; size: -; CDR3: CARRGPGQEDEKLFF; DNA: TGCGCCAGAAGAGGTCCGGGACAGGAGGATGAAAAACTGTTTTTT
J: TRBJ2-5; D: -; V: TRBV7-2; size: -; CDR3: CASSSQFAGETQYF; DNA: TGTGCCAGCAGCTCTCAGTTCGCGGGCGAGACCCAGTACTTC
J: TRBJ1-3; D: TRBD1; V: TRBV18; size: once; CDR3: CASSPVRGSGNTIYF; DNA: TGTGCCAGCTCACCAGTCAGGGGGTCTGGAAACACCATATATTTT
J: TRBJ1-1; D: TRBD1; V: TRBV7-2; size: once; CDR3: CASSLAAGTGSTEAFF; DNA: TGTGCCAGCAGCTTAGCAGCCGGGACAGGGAGCACTGAAGCTTTCTTT
J: TRBJ2-1; D: TRBD2; V: TRBV12-5; size: once; CDR3: CASDVTSGDGYEQFF; DNA: TGTGCTAGTGACGTGACTAGCGGGGATGGGTATGAGCAGTTCTTC
J: TRBJ2-7; D: -; V: TRBV10-3; size: once; CDR3: CAISTAYEQYF; DNA: TGTGCCATCAGTACAGCCTACGAGCAGTACTTC
J: TRBJ2-5; D: -; V: TRBV28; size: -; CDR3: CASRLLGAGRQETQYF; DNA: TGTGCCAGCAGACTTCTCGGGGCAGGGAGGCAAGAGACCCAGTACTTC
J: TRBJ2-5; D: TRBD2; V: TRBV28; size: -; CDR3: CASSLELAGARQTQYF; DNA: TGTGCCAGCAGTTTGGAACTAGCGGGAGCTCGTCAGACCCAGTACTTC
J: TRBJ1-6; D: -; V: TRBV20-1; size: -; CDR3: CSASSGPLHF; DNA: TGCAGTGCTAGTTCAGGACCCCTCCACTTT
J: TRBJ1-5; D: -; V: TRBV19; size: -; CDR3: CASDSLDQPQHF; DNA: TGTGCCAGTGACAGCCTCGATCAGCCCCAGCATTTT
J: TRBJ2-5; D: -; V: TRBV12-3/TRBV12-4; size: -; CDR3: CASSLNAKETQYF; DNA: TGTGCCAGCAGTTTAAATGCGAAAGAGACCCAGTACTTC
J: TRBJ1-1; D: -; V: TRBV14; size: once; CDR3: CASSQRQRGRTEAFF; DNA: TGTGCCAGCAGCCAAAGGCAAAGGGGTCGAACTGAAGCTTTCTTT
J: TRBJ2-7; D: -; V: TRBV28; size: -; CDR3: CASSQVSSYEQYF; DNA: TGTGCCAGCAGCCAGGTCTCCTCCTACGAGCAGTACTTC
J: TRBJ2-1; D: TRBD2; V: TRBV7-3; size: once; CDR3: CASSLFPSGGDEQFF; DNA: TGTGCCAGCAGCTTGTTTCCTAGCGGGGGGGATGAGCAGTTCTTC
J: TRBJ2-1; D: -; V: TRBV7-9; size: -; CDR3: CASSWGVPRDHSYNEQFF; DNA: TGTGCCAGCAGCTGGGGGGTCCCCCGGGACCACTCCTACAATGAGCAGTTCTTC
J: TRBJ1-2; D: -; V: TRBV12-2; size: -; CDR3: CATEGNYYGYTF; DNA: TGTGCAACGGAGGGTAATTACTATGGCTACACCTTC
J: TRBJ2-1; D: TRBD2; V: TRBV6-6; size: -; CDR3: CASSPARTSGSVHNEQFF; DNA: TGTGCCAGCAGTCCCGCGCGGACTAGCGGGAGTGTTCACAATGAGCAGTTCTTC
J: TRBJ1-5; D: -; V: TRBV27; size: -; CDR3: CASSARPPGWSNQPQHF; DNA: TGTGCCAGCAGTGCCCGGCCTCCGGGATGGAGCAATCAGCCCCAGCATTTT
J: TRBJ1-1; D: TRBD1; V: TRBV6-5; size: -; CDR3: CASRDRAPTEAFF; DNA: TGTGCCAGCAGAGACAGGGCACCCACTGAAGCTTTCTTT
J: TRBJ1-1; D: -; V: TRBV5-1; size: once; CDR3: CASSSTTGGITEAFF; DNA: TGCGCCAGCAGCTCCACTACGGGGGGCATCACTGAAGCTTTCTTT
J: TRBJ2-1; D: TRBD2; V: TRBV7-2; size: -; CDR3: CASSLVRTSGRSNEQFF; DNA: TGTGCCAGCAGCTTAGTGAGGACTAGCGGGAGGAGTAATGAGCAGTTCTTC
J: TRBJ1-5; D: TRBD1; V: TRBV7-2; size: -; CDR3: CASSFLGQGVGQPQHF; DNA: TGTGCCAGCAGCTTTTTAGGACAGGGGGTTGGGCAGCCCCAGCATTTT
J: TRBJ1-5; D: -; V: TRBV28; size: -; CDR3: CASRVEGQPQHF; DNA: TGTGCCAGCCGGGTCGAAGGTCAGCCCCAGCATTTT
J: TRBJ2-3; D: -; V: TRBV11-3; size: -; CDR3: CASSLRSYSTDTQYF; DNA: TGTGCCAGCAGCCTCCGAAGCTATAGCACAGATACGCAGTATTTT
J: TRBJ1-1; D: TRBD1; V: TRBV7-9; size: medium-sized; CDR3: CASSAPRDRATEAFF; DNA: TGTGCCAGCAGCGCCCCGAGGGACAGGGCCACTGAAGCTTTCTTT
J: TRBJ1-4; D: -; V: TRBV10-2; size: -; CDR3: CASSRGRGRAPNEKLFF; DNA: TGCGCCAGCTCCCGGGGGAGGGGTCGGGCCCCGAATGAAAAACTGTTTTTT
J: TRBJ2-5; D: -; V: TRBV29-1; size: -; CDR3: CSVEGGQGPEQETQYF; DNA: TGCAGCGTTGAAGGAGGTCAGGGGCCTGAACAAGAGACCCAGTACTTC